The 5 T cell receptor beta chains in this list originate from one sample, sequenced in a study of T-cell memory formation after mild COVID-19 (dated by TCRdb to about 2021). Library preparation was by 5' RACE. TCRdb names Illumina NovaSeq 6000 as the instrument used. Using fastp trimming at Q25 and MiXCR clonotype assembly, TCRdb reanalyzed the public sequencing data and kept in-frame beta chains. All rows with the same CDR3 protein become a single entry with the most common DNA and genes. The sample yields about 57,000 distinct CDR3 sequences; 9% to 15% were counted once. About 22% of the sample is held by the ten biggest clonotypes. Input material: PBMCs or a T cell subset sorted from them (not recorded which). The origin of the receptors is a man aged 18 to 35 who had mild COVID-19 (a few samples of this study predate the infection). The sample titles of this study are shuffled in the database, so cell type and time point are left out; the donor was told from shared clones.

This clonotype came up a few times. V and J are TRBV7-2 and TRBJ2-1, with TRBD1 identical over 11 bases. Germline-derived CDR1 and CDR2 are SGHTA and FQGNSA. With 3 bases clipped from V and 11 bases from J, the junction kept 3 bases outside the gene matches. The CDR3 runs 13 residues. The CDR3 here is CASSFGTGGKQFF. CDR3 coding DNA: TGTGCCAGCAGCTTCGGGACAGGGGGGAAGCAGTTCTTC. Supplemented by reference TRBV7-2 and TRBJ2-1, the full variable domain reads GAGVSQSPSNKVTEKGKDVELRCDPISGHTALYWYRQSLGQGLEFLIYFQGNSAPDKSGLPSDRFSAERTGGSVSTLTIQRTQQEDSAVYLCASSFGTGGKQFFGPGTRLTVL.

In this sample, this clonotype turned up many times. V and J are TRBV7-8 and TRBJ2-5; D is ambiguous. V was pared by 4 bases and J by 4 bases, with 7 bases between. Germline V gene sequence: CDR1 SGHVS, CDR2 FQNEAQ. The length of the CDR3 is 12 residues. CDR3 DNA sequence: TGTGCCAGCAGCTCCATCTTAGAGACCCAGTACTTC. Translation: CASSSILETQYF.

This rearrangement joins TRBV4-3 to TRBJ2-1, with 10 bases matching TRBD2. Trimming at V came to 6 bases and at J to 2 bases, leaving 4 bases not matched to a gene. The CDR3 is 15 residues long. CDR1 LGHNA and CDR2 YSLEER come from the germline V gene. CDR3 amino acids: CASRPGTSAYNEQFF. The CDR3, as DNA: TGCGCCAGCAGACCCGGGACTAGCGCCTACAATGAGCAGTTCTTC.

The table lists this clonotype with many counts. V gene TRBV12-3 or TRBV12-4 combines with J gene TRBJ2-2; D is unresolved. The germline V and J ends were trimmed by 7 bases and 6 bases, with 18 bases remaining between them. The CDR3 length is 15 residues. This CDR3 reads CASTILTPRAGELFF. CDR3 nucleotide sequence: TGTGCCAGCACCATACTAACCCCACGCGCCGGGGAGCTGTTTTTT.

This clonotype was recorded at least ten times. V and J are TRBV4-2 and TRBJ1-5, with D perhaps matching TRBD1 (5 bases). Trimming cost V 3 bases and J 5 bases, with 14 bases left between them. Germline assignment: CDR1 LGHNA and CDR2 YNFKEQ. The CDR3 totals 15 residues. The CDR3 here is CASSHLGGGDQPQHF. The CDR3, as DNA: TGTGCCAGCAGCCACCTGGGGGGGGGAGATCAGCCCCAGCATTTT.